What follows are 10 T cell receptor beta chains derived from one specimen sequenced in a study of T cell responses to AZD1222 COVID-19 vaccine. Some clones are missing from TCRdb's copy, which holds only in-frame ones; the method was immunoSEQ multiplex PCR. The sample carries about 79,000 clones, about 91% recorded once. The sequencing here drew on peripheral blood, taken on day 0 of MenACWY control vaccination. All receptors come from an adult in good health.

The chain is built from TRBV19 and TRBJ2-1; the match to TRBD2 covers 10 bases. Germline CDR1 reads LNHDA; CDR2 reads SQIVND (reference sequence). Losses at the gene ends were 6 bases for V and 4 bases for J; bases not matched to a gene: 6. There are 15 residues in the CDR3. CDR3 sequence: CASSRTSGGYNEQFF. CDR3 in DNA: TGTGCCAGTAGCCGGACTAGCGGTGGTTACAATGAGCAGTTCTTC.

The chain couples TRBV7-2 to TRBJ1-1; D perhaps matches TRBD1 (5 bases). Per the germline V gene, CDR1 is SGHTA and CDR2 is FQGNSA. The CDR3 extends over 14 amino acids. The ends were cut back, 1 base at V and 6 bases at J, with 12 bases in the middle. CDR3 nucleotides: TGTGCCAGCAGCTTAGTTGCGGGGGTGGCTGAAGCTTTCTTT. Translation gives CASSLVAGVAEAFF.

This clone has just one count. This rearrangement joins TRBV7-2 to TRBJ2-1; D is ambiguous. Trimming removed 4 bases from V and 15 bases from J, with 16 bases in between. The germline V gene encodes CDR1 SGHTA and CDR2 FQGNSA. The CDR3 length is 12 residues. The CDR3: CASSSPGRLLFF. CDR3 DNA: TGTGCCAGCAGCTCACCCGGGCGACTGTTGTTCTTC.

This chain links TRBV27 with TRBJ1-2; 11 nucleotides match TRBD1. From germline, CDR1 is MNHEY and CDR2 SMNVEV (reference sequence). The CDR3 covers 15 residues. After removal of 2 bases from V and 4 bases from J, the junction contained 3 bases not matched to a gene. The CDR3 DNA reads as TGTGCCAGCAGTTTACGGACAGGGGGCGGCTATGGCTACACCTTC. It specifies CASSLRTGGGYGYTF.

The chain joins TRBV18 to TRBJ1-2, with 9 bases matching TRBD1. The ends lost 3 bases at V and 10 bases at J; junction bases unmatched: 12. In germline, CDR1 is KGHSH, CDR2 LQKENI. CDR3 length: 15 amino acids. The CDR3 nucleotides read TGTGCCAGCTCACCCAACTCCGGGACAGGGTTCGACTACACCTTC. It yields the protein CASSPNSGTGFDYTF.

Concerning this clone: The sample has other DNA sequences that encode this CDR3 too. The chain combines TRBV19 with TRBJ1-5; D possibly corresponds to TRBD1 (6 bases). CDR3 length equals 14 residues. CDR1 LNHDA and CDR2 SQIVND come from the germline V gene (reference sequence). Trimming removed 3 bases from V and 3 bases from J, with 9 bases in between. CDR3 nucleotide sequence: TGTGCCAGTAGTATCGACAGGTTCAATCAGCCCCAGCATTTT. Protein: CASSIDRFNQPQHF.

The CDR3 DNA follows: TGTGCCAGCAGCTCGTATACTAGCGCGAACACCGGGGAGCTGTTTTTT. Its protein product is CASSSYTSANTGELFF. This chain connects TRBV7-2 to TRBJ2-2; 7 nucleotides align to TRBD2. V gave up 4 bases and J gave up 0 bases; unmatched junction bases: 5. The germline CDR1 and CDR2 sequences are SGHTA and FQGNSA. This CDR3 is 16 amino acids long. Full variable domain (missing parts from reference TRBV7-2 and TRBJ2-2): GAGVSQSPSNKVTEKGKDVELRCDPISGHTALYWYRQSLGQGLEFLIYFQGNSAPDKSGLPSDRFSAERTGGSVSTLTIQRTQQEDSAVYLCASSSYTSANTGELFFGEGSRLTVL.

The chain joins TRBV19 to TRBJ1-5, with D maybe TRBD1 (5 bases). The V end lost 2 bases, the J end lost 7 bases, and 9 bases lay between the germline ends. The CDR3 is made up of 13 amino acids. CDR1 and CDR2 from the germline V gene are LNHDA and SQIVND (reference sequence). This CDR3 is CASSIQGGQPQHF. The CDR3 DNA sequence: TGTGCCAGTAGTATACAGGGAGGGCAGCCCCAGCATTTT.

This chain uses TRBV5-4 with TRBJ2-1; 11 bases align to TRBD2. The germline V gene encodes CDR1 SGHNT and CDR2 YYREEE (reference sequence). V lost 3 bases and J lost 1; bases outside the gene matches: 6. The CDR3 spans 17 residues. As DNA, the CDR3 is TGTGCCAGCAGCTCTAAGCCTAGCGGGGGGTCCTACAATGAGCAGTTCTTC. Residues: CASSSKPSGGSYNEQFF.

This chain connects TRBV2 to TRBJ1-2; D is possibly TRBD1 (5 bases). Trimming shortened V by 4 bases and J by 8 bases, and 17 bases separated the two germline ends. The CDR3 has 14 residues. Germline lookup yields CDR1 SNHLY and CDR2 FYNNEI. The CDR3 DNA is TGTGCCAGCAGTGTTCAGGGATCCTCTTTAGGCTACACCTTC. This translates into CASSVQGSSLGYTF.